Included here is one TCR beta chain sequence, with context. Its cognate antigen is unknown. The record originates from a study of cytomegalovirus exposure and HLA in healthy donors. Study observations and caveats: Judged likely to be a sequencing artifact was a cluster of highly shared sequence variants.

Germline CDR1 reads SNHLY; CDR2 reads FYNNEI. The V segment lost 5 bases and the J segment 2 bases; nucleotides outside the gene matches: 3. This CDR3 comprises 13 residues. The primer mix had 60 Vbeta and 13 Jbeta primers. Method: immunoSEQ multiplex PCR; TCRdb's copy keeps in-frame clones and lacks some. This listing includes about 33,000 clones. The sequence derives from a woman between 35 and 50 years old in good health and CMV-seropositive. The V and J genes are TRBV2 and TRBJ2-7, with 7 bases fitting TRBD1. Sequencing was performed on PBMCs. CDR3 protein: CASSPDRTYEQYF. The CDR3 DNA is TGTGCCAGCAGTCCGGACAGGACCTACGAGCAGTACTTC.